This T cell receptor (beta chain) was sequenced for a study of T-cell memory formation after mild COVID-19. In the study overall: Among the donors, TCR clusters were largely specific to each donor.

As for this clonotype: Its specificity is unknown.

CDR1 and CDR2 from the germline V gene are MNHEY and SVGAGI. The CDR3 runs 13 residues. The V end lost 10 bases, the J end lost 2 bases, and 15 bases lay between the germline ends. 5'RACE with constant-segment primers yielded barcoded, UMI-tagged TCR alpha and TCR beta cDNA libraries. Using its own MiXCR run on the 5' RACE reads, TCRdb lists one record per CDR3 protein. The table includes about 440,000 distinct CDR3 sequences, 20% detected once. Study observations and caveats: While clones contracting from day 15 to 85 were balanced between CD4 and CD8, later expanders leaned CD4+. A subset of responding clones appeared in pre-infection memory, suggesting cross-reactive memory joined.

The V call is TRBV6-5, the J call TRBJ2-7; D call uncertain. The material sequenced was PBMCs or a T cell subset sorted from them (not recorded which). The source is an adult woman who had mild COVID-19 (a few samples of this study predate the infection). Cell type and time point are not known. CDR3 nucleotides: TGTGCCACCTCGGACCCATGGACCTACGAGCAGTACTTC. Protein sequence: CATSDPWTYEQYF.